This T cell receptor beta chain came from a study of CD4 T cells in relation to SARS-CoV-2 and coronaviruses (dated by TCRdb to the early 2020s). Describing the broader study: The ViraFEST assay cultured PBMCs with antigen for 10 days, then sequenced TCR beta CDR3s to find antigen-specific clonal expansions. A median age of approximately 37 years, with a range of about 21 to 75 years, was recorded for the full convalescent cohort of 12 patients. The study assessed, at the TCR clonotype level, memory CD4+ T cell crossreactivity between SARS-CoV-2 and common cold coronavirus spike proteins. A different, Illumina-based TCR-beta assay was used to sequence expansion assays from other donors in the study. Shared crossreactive spike epitopes were mapped to their HLA restriction using patient-derived lymphoblastoid cell lines. Samples from a few pre-COVID donors and the naive versus memory experiments were sequenced with the Adaptive Biotechnologies TCR-sequencing kit; other data were Illumina-based. Among the approximately 12 convalescent patients, 8 males and 4 females were included, and two of the subjects were Hispanic.

Details on this clone: Its antigen target is currently unknown. No clone much larger than this one lies a single base away; base qualities are absent.

Results and caveats for the whole study, not just this receptor: Pre-pandemic and post-infection samples were not both contributed by any donor, so tracing of the source of pre-existing responses was limited. Sequencing naive versus memory cells indicated that the assay picks up memory recall responses, not primary responses primed during culture. Compared with monoreactive clones, crossreactive clones had significantly weaker SARS-CoV-2-driven expansion, a result consistent with antigenic imprinting. Small numbers of patients and of tested TCRs limited the study. Around two thirds of donors had memory CD4+ clonotypes that crossrecognized SARS-CoV-2 and at least one common cold coronavirus spike. Crossreactivity analysis was centred on spike protein, so crossreactivity against other viral proteins was not assessed.

Naive and memory CD4+ T cells were separated from cryopreserved PBMCs by first enriching for CD4 and then performing EasySep naive CD4+ T cell enrichment. Sorted naive or memory CD4+ T cells (fewer than 1.1 x 10^5) were cultured 1:1 with T cell-depleted PBMCs and CEF peptides for 10 days. In general, triplicate replicate wells were used for every peptide culture condition. Ficoll-Paque PLUS gradient centrifugation was used to isolate PBMCs from either whole blood or leukapheresis product. PBMCs were either used fresh in the expansion assay or cryopreserved at -140 degrees C. The QIAamp Micro DNA Kit was used to extract genomic DNA from the CD4+ T cells. Survey-level immunoSEQ TCR-beta sequencing was performed on DNA from CEF-cultured naive and memory CD4+ T cells. Turning to the authors' computational methods: During preprocessing, nonproductive sequences were removed, as were CDR3s that did not start with C, did not end with F or W, or were shorter than 7 amino acids. Antigen-specific clonotypes were called with the MANAFEST web app, based on expansion relative to reference and other culture wells. A clone counted as positive if significantly expanded in 2 of 3 replicate wells versus the reference culture at FDR below 0.05. A further requirement for positive clones was significant expansion compared with all other tandem wells, along with an odds ratio above 5. Cultured and uncultured naive and memory CD4+ repertoires were searched for previously identified spike- and CEF-reactive CDR3s. CDR3 homology was measured as pairwise Levenshtein distance, computed with the stringdist R package after trimming three terminal residues from each end. This is the immuneACCESS table as TCRdb keeps it, with only in-frame sequences that have V and J called. A part of the clones is gone; compared with another copy, unresolved V genes explain less than half, and the rest is unexplained. V, J and clone size reflect that table, while D and trimming were determined from the DNA. Counted in this sample were about 40,000 clones; approximately 86% of them appeared once. The ten most abundant clones make up approximately 4.5% of the sample.

Sequencing used naive CD4+ T cells from PBMCs, cultured in vitro. The cell subset or site label for this specimen denotes: naive CD4+ T cells isolated by negative enrichment. The clonotype comes from an adult with COVID-19.

The nucleotide sequence is given as TGTGCCAGCAGCGTAGTGGCGGGTAGTGATGAGCAGTTCTTC. Translated, it gives CASSVVAGSDEQFF. Here the chain combines TRBV9 and TRBJ2-1; 5 matching bases give a weak D call of TRBD2. From the germline V gene, CDR1 is SGDLS and CDR2 is YYNGEE. V and J are truncated by 0 bases and 8 bases respectively, leaving an intervening sequence of 12 bases. The CDR3, from cysteine to phenylalanine, totals 14 residues. Here the CDR3 DNA is all that survives: 42 bases in frame from base 1. When the CDR3 is completed using the reference TRBV9 and TRBJ2-1 genes on either side, the full variable domain is DSGVTQTPKHLITATGQRVTLRCSPRSGDLSVYWYQQSLDQGLQFLIQYYNGEERAKGNILERFSAQQFPDLHSELNLSSLELGDSALYFCASSVVAGSDEQFFGPGTRLTVL.